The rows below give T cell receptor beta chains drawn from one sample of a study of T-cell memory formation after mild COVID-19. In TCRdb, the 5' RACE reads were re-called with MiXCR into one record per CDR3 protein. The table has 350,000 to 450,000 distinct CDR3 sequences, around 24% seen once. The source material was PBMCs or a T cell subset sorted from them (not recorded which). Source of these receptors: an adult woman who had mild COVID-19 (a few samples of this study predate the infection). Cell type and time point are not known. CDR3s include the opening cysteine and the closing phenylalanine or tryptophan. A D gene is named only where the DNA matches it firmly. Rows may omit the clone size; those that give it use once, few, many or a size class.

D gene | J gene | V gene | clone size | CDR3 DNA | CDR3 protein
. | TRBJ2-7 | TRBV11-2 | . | TGTGCCAGCAGCTTAGGTGAGGGTCAGGGTGTCTACGAGCAGTACTTC | CASSLGEGQGVYEQYF
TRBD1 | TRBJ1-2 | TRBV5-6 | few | TGTGCCAGCAGCTCGGGGACAGGGAGCTATGGCTACACCTTC | CASSSGTGSYGYTF
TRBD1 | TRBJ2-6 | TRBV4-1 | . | TGCGCCAGCAGCCCAGCTCCAGGGGGATCTCTCTCTGGGGCCAACGTCCTGACTTTC | CASSPAPGGSLSGANVLTF
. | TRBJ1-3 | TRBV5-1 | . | TGCGCCAGTCAGACAGGCCAACTCTCCTCTGGAAACACCATATATTTT | CASQTGQLSSGNTIYF
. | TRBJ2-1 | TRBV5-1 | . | TGCGCCAGCAGCTTGGGAGACCCGGAGGGATACAATAAGCAGTTCTTC | CASSLGDPEGYNKQFF
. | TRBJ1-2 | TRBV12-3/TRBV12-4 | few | TGTGCCAGCAGTTTTAATAAGTGGGAGGGCTACACCTTC | CASSFNKWEGYTF
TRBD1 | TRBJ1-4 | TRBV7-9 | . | TGTGCCAGCAGCTCTACCTTCAGGGGGCGCAGAGAAAAACTGTTTTTT | CASSSTFRGRREKLFF
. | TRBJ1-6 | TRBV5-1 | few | TGCGCCAGCAGCTTGAGAGACCCGGCGTATTCACCCCTCCACTTT | CASSLRDPAYSPLHF
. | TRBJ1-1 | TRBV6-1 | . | TGTGCCAGCAGTGAAGGCGGCAGGGTGAACACTGAAGCTTTCTTT | CASSEGGRVNTEAFF
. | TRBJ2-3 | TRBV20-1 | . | TGCAGTGCTACGACCTTAAAGGGGGTTGTAGATACGCAGTATTTT | CSATTLKGVVDTQYF
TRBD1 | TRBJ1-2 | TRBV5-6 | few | TGTGCCAGCAGCTCGCGACAGGGGCTGAGCTACACCTTC | CASSSRQGLSYTF
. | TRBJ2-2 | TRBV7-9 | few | TGTGCCAGCAGCTTTCGACAGGCCACCGGGGAGCTGTTTTTT | CASSFRQATGELFF
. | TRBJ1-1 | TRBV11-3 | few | TGTGCCAGCAGCTCAGTCCTGGACCGGGGGCCGGACACTGAAGCTTTCTTT | CASSSVLDRGPDTEAFF
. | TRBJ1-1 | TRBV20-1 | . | TGCAGTGCTAGATTAGGGCGGTACACTGAAGCTTTCTTT | CSARLGRYTEAFF
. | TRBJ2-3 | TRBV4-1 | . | TGCGCCAGCAGCCAAGTCAGCACAGATACGCAGTATTTT | CASSQVSTDTQYF